The 11 T cell receptor beta chains below were found in one sample sequenced in a study of cytomegalovirus exposure and HLA in healthy donors. PCR used 60 Vbeta primers and 13 Jbeta primers. Repertoires were generated with immunoSEQ multiplex PCR, while TCRdb's copy carries only in-frame clones and drops some. The table includes around 160,000 clones, around three quarters detected once. The sequencing input was PBMCs. The receptors here all came from a man in his forties or fifties in good health and CMV-seropositive.

This chain connects TRBV4-3 to TRBJ2-1; 11 nucleotides align to TRBD2. Germline CDR1 is LGHNA and CDR2 is YSLEER. J was trimmed by 3 bases and V by 4 bases; bases with no gene match: 5. The CDR3 consists of 16 residues. The CDR3 protein is CASSPIAGGLYNEQFF. For the CDR3, the DNA is TGCGCCAGCAGCCCGATAGCGGGAGGGCTCTACAATGAGCAGTTCTTC.

V and J are TRBV4-1 and TRBJ2-1; 13 bases are a match to TRBD2. The CDR3 runs to 19 residues. The germline V gene has CDR1 MGHRA and CDR2 YSYEKL. V gave up 1 base and J gave up 5 bases; unmatched junction bases: 11. Written as DNA, the CDR3 is TGCGCCAGCAGCCAAGCTATACTAGCGGGAGGGCCGATACACAATGAGCAGTTCTTC. Translated: CASSQAILAGGPIHNEQFF.

V gene TRBV30 combines with J gene TRBJ2-5, with 14 positions matching TRBD2. V dropped 1 base and J dropped 2; count of bases not matched to a gene: 9. There are 18 residues in the CDR3. CDR1 is GTSNPN, CDR2 SVGIG, per germline (reference sequence). This CDR3 reads CAWSGLAGGPGGQETQYF. The CDR3 bases are TGTGCCTGGAGTGGACTAGCGGGAGGGCCAGGGGGGCAAGAGACCCAGTACTTC.

The chain uses TRBV25-1 and TRBJ2-5, with TRBD1 identical over 12 bases. The length of the CDR3 is 18 residues. From germline, CDR1 is MGHDK and CDR2 SYGVNS. V trimming: 2 bases; J trimming: 1 base; junction bases outside the gene matches: 8. DNA for the CDR3: TGTGCCAGCAGTGAACTGGAAGGGGACAGGGGGCCCCAAGAGACCCAGTACTTC. It translates to CASSELEGDRGPQETQYF.

The V and J genes are TRBV30 and TRBJ2-5, with 7 nucleotides matching TRBD2. Trimming took 2 bases from V and 7 from J; bases not matched to a gene: 10. Germline CDR1 GTSNPN, CDR2 SVGIG (reference sequence). This CDR3 contains 14 residues. CDR3 sequence reads: CAWSIVGGLATQYF. The CDR3, as DNA: TGTGCCTGGAGTATCGTGGGAGGGCTTGCGACCCAGTACTTC.

This clone appeared a few times. The chain recombines TRBV6-5 with TRBJ2-1; D is perhaps TRBD2 (5 bases). Germline lookup yields CDR1 MNHEY and CDR2 SVGAGI. This CDR3 comprises 15 residues. The V end lost 0 bases, the J end lost 7 bases, and 13 bases lay between the germline ends. CDR3 sequence: CASSYSRVTLNEQFF. The CDR3 DNA is TGTGCCAGCAGTTACTCGAGGGTCACCCTGAATGAGCAGTTCTTC.

The chain has TRBV6-5 and TRBJ1-5, with 9 bases fitting TRBD1. This CDR3 region has 15 residues. Trimming cost V 6 bases and J 4 bases; bases outside gene matches: 7. The germline gives CDR1 MNHEY, CDR2 SVGAGI. CDR3 protein: CASRSGQGQNQPQHF. The CDR3 DNA reads TGTGCCAGCAGGTCCGGACAGGGGCAAAATCAGCCCCAGCATTTT.

Concerning this clone: Other DNA sequences in the same sample also yield this CDR3. This chain links TRBV6-5 with TRBJ2-1; 11 nucleotides align to TRBD2. Germline trimming cut 4 bases from V and 7 bases from J; bases unmatched to any gene: 3. The CDR3 loop spans 14 amino acids. CDR1 and CDR2 from the germline V gene are MNHEY and SVGAGI. CDR3: CASSFSGRGNEQFF. The CDR3 DNA follows: TGTGCCAGCAGTTTTAGCGGGAGGGGAAATGAGCAGTTCTTC.

J is TRBJ2-1 and V is TRBV21-1; the D call of TRBD2 is as the table states it, not checked on the DNA. TRBV21-1 counts as a pseudogene. There are 15 residues in the CDR3. The CDR3 DNA sequence: TGTGCCAGCAGCTCCTCAATTCGGGGTATCTATGAGCAGTTCTTC. This sequence encodes CASSSSIRGIYEQFF.

The sample holds a few counts of this clone. The rearrangement uses TRBV5-1 and TRBJ1-1; 12 nucleotides agree with TRBD1. Germline V lookup: CDR1 SGHRS, CDR2 YFSETQ. The junction had 7 bases not matched to a gene; V was cut back by 5 bases and J by 5 bases. The CDR3 has 15 residues. The CDR3: CASSPGQGARTEAFF. The CDR3 bases are TGCGCCAGCAGTCCGGGACAGGGGGCCCGTACTGAAGCTTTCTTT.

The V gene is TRBV19, the J gene TRBJ2-3; a possible D gene is TRBD1 (6 bases). Germline V gives CDR1 LNHDA, CDR2 SQIVND (reference sequence). Between the trimmed V and J ends, which lost 4 bases and 0 bases, there was a span of 14 bases. This CDR3 is 16 amino acids long. The CDR3 region is CASSRLTGASTDTQYF. CDR3 DNA: TGTGCCAGTAGTAGACTGACAGGTGCTAGCACAGATACGCAGTATTTT.